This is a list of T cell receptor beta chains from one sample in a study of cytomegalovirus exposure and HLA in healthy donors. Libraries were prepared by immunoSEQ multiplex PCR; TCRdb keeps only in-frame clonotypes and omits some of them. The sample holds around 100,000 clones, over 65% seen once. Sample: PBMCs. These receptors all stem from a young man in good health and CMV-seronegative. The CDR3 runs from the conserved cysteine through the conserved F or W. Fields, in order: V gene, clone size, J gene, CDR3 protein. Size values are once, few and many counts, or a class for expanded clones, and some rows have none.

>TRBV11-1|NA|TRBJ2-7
CASSFEGSYEQYF
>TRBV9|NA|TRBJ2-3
CASSSNLAVSTDTQYF
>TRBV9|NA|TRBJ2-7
CASSGTSGGYEQYF
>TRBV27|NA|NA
CASSVGTGSYEQYF
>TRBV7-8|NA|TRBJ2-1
CASSYRDRNEQFF
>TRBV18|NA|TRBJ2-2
CASSPNLLQTNTGELFF
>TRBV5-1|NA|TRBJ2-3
CASSLGPSGANTQYF
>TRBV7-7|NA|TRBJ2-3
CASSLRPSGTTDTQYF
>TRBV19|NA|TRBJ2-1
CASKWGEAYNEQFF
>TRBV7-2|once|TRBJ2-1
CASVSGLEYSEQLF
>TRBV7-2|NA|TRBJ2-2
CASSLVVRGFGGELFF
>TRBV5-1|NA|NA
CASSLGLDTDTYEQYF
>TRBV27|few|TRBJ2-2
CASSLLGGGDTGELFF
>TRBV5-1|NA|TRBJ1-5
CASRPGVDNQPQHF
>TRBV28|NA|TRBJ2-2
CASSLTSGRSNTGELFF
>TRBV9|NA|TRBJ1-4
CASSLRQAINEKLFF
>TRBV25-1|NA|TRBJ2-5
CASTQSGGGGQYF
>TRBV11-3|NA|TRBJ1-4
CASSLTGDGEKLFF
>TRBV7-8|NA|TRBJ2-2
CASSLTTGSTGELFF
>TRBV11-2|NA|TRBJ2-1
CASSPDRQGNNEQFF
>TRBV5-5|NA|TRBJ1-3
CASSLRGNTIYF
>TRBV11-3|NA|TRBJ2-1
CASSPQGQGGNEQFF
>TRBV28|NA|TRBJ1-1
CASSYRTAMNTEAFF
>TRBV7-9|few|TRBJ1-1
CASSPTGGKAFF
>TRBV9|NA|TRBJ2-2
CASSPSGGTGELFF
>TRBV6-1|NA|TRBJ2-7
CASSDPASGRSYEQYF
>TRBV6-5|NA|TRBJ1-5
CASSYSGPWEPQHF
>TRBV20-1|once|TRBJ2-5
CSARVRETQYF
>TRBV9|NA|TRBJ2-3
CASSVGSGLAANTDTQYF
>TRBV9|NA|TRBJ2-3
CASSGDYTDTQYF
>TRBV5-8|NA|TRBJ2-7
CASSHNWDNEPYEQYF
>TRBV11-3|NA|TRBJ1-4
CASSLGQGKLFF
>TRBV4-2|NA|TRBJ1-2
CASSQETGYYGYTF
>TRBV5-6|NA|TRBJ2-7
CASSLGGRGLGEQYF
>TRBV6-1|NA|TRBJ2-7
CASMDRGGFQDEQYF
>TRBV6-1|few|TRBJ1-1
CASSERTGGDTEAFF
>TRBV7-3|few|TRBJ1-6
CASSPYTNSPLHF
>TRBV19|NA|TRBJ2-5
CASSIEKGLGQETQYF
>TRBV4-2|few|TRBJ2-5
CASSQETGTGDQETQYF
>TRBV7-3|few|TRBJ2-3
CASSPGLISTDTQYF
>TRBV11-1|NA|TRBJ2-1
CASSPLAGSYNEQFF
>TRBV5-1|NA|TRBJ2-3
CASSLEGVPDTQYF
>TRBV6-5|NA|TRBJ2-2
CASSSGATGELFF
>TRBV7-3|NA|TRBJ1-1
CASSLFGNTEAFF
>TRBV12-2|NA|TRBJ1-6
CASRRPQGDQGSPLHF
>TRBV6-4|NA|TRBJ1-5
CASSERADNQPQHF
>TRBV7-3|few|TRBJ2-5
CASSRTGSETQYF